Listed below are T cell receptor beta chains from one sample, sequenced in a study of cytomegalovirus exposure and HLA in healthy donors. Clones were sequenced by immunoSEQ multiplex PCR, and TCRdb holds only the in-frame ones, with some missing. The table lists under 200,000 clones, 78% of them singletons, with more than 6% in the top ten. Sequenced sample: PBMCs. These receptors were obtained from a middle-aged woman in good health and CMV-seropositive. CDR3s include the opening cysteine and the closing phenylalanine or tryptophan. D genes are given only for firm matches. Clone size appears in some rows only: once, few, many, or a class for an expanded clone.

TRBV27,-,TRBJ1-2,few,TGTGCCAGCGCATTGGGCTCTAACTATGGCTACACCTTC,CASALGSNYGYTF
TRBV5-1,TRBD1,TRBJ1-2,-,TGCGCCAGCAGCACCGGGACAGCCTACTATGGCTACACCTTC,CASSTGTAYYGYTF
TRBV6-1,TRBD2,TRBJ2-3,-,TGTGCCAGCAGTGGGTTAGCGGGGGGAGCCAGGTATACAGATACGCAGTATTTT,CASSGLAGGARYTDTQYF
TRBV28,-,TRBJ1-2,-,TGTGCCAGCAGTTTGCAGGGTGATGGCTACACCTTC,CASSLQGDGYTF
TRBV2,TRBD2,TRBJ2-1,-,TGTGCCAGCAGGTCGACTAGCGGGGGCGAGCAGTTCTTC,CASRSTSGGEQFF
TRBV19,-,TRBJ1-2,-,TGTGCCAGTAAGGACAGAATTGATACTCGCCATGGCTACACCTTC,CASKDRIDTRHGYTF
TRBV6-6,TRBD1,TRBJ2-7,-,TGTGCCAGCAGCGTCTGGGACAGGGGTACGTACGAGCAGTACTTC,CASSVWDRGTYEQYF
TRBV7-3,TRBD2,TRBJ2-1,few,TGTGCCAGCAGCCCCGGGACTAGGAGTTACAATGAGCAGTTCTTC,CASSPGTRSYNEQFF
TRBV30,TRBD1,TRBJ1-1,-,TGTGCCTGGAGTAAAGACAGGGTGGGAACTGAAGCTTTCTTT,CAWSKDRVGTEAFF
TRBV9,TRBD2,TRBJ2-3,-,TGTGCCAGCAGCATAGGAACTAGCGGGGGGGCAGATACGCAGTATTTT,CASSIGTSGGADTQYF
TRBV19,-,TRBJ1-2,-,TGTGCCAGCAGCGACAGGCCCGACTATGGCTACACCTTC,CASSDRPDYGYTF
TRBV5-3,-,TRBJ1-2,-,TGTGCCAGAAGCTACAAACCCGCTAACTATGGCTACACCTTC,CARSYKPANYGYTF
TRBV7-9,TRBD1,TRBJ1-1,-,TGTGCCAGCAGAAAGACAGGGCCCGAAGCCAAAGCTTTCTTT,CASRKTGPEAKAFF
TRBV5-4,TRBD1,TRBJ2-1,-,TGTGCCAGCAGCCTGACAGGGAGCTCCTACAATGAGCAGTTCTTC,CASSLTGSSYNEQFF
TRBV5-4,TRBD1,TRBJ2-3,few,TGTGCCAGCAGCTTGGGGACAGGGGTCTTGGATACGCAGTATTTT,CASSLGTGVLDTQYF
TRBV6-1,TRBD1,TRBJ2-7,-,TGTGCCAGCACCAAAACAGGGGGGTCCTACGAGCAGTACTTC,CASTKTGGSYEQYF
TRBV27,TRBD1,TRBJ1-5,-,TGTGCCAGCAAAAGACAGGGGGCCCGCAATCAGCCCCAGCATTTT,CASKRQGARNQPQHF
TRBV5-1,-,TRBJ1-4,-,TGCGCCAGCAGCTTTTTCGGTGGAGAGGAAAAACTGTTTTTT,CASSFFGGEEKLFF
TRBV6-6,-,TRBJ1-4,-,TGTGCCAGCAGCTCCGGGGATTTCAATTTAAAACTGTTTTTT,CASSSGDFNLKLFF
TRBV5-1,-,TRBJ2-7,once,TGCGCCAGCAGCCGGGCCGGGAGCTCCTACGAGCAGTACTTC,CASSRAGSSYEQYF
TRBV5-4,-,TRBJ1-2,once,TGTGCCAGCAGCTTGGCCGGGGATCACTATGGCTACACCTTC,CASSLAGDHYGYTF
TRBV5-1,-,TRBJ1-6,few,TGCGCCAGCAGCTTGGACAGCTCCTATAATTCACCCCTCCACTTT,CASSLDSSYNSPLHF
TRBV25-1,TRBD2,TRBJ2-4,-,TGTGCCAGCAGTGACCACGGGGCTAGCGGGGGGTTAAACATTCAGTACTTC,CASSDHGASGGLNIQYF
TRBV7-9,-,TRBJ1-3,-,TGTGCCAGCAGCTTTATCCAGGGGTGGAGAGACACCATATATTTT,CASSFIQGWRDTIYF
TRBV5-1,TRBD1,TRBJ1-1,few,TGCGCCAGCAGCAAGGGACAGGGAAACACTGAAGCTTTCTTT,CASSKGQGNTEAFF
TRBV18,-,TRBJ1-1,few,TGTGCCAGCTCACGGGGAGGATGGGACACTGAAGCTTTCTTT,CASSRGGWDTEAFF
TRBV7-9,-,TRBJ2-5,-,TGTGCCAGCAGCCGTCCAGTCGGGGGACTGTACCAAGAGACCCAGTACTTC,CASSRPVGGLYQETQYF
TRBV27,-,TRBJ1-2,-,TGTGCCAGCAGTTTATCGGAGGGCGTTCATGGCTACACCTTC,CASSLSEGVHGYTF
TRBV28,TRBD1,TRBJ1-3,-,TGTGCCAGCAGTATCTCGGGGGACAGAGGAAACACCATATATTTT,CASSISGDRGNTIYF